A single T cell receptor (beta chain) is shown here with its context. Its antigen is currently unknown. Positively selected for CCR7, the CD45RO-negative cells used as naive CD8 cells excluded terminally differentiated effector memory CD45RA+ cells. Profiling relied on immunoSEQ multiplex PCR, and the TCRdb table lists in-frame clones only, not all of them. The table lists 2 million to 2.5 million clones, roughly 94% of them singletons. The data were taken from a study of shared clonotypes between healthy human individuals. Study-wide results and limits: A reduction in generation probabilities was seen for non-shared clonotypes relative to those shared by all four donors. An anticipated effect of sequencing depth on clonotype sharing among donors was recognized.

The germline V and J ends were trimmed by 7 bases and 0 bases, with 16 bases remaining between them. The germline CDR1 and CDR2 sequences are GTSNPN and SVGIG (reference sequence). The CDR3 sequence is 16 residues long. This chain uses TRBV30 with TRBJ1-6; D ambiguous. Material for sequencing was naive CD8+ T cells sorted from blood. The TCR comes from a man aged 18 to 29 in good health. The DNA for the CDR3 is TGTGCCTTATCTATGCTCCAAGGCTCCTATAATTCACCCCTCCACTTT. Protein product: CALSMLQGSYNSPLHF.